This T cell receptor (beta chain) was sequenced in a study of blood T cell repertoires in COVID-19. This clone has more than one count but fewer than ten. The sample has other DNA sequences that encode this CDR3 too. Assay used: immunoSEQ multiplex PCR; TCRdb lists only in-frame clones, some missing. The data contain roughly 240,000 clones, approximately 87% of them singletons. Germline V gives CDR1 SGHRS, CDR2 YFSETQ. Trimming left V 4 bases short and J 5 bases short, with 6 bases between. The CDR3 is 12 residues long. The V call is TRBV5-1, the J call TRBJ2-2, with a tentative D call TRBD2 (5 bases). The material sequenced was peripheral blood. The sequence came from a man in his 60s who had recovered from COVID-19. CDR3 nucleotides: TGCGCCAGCAGCAGAGGGACCGGGGAGCTGTTTTTT. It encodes CASSRGTGELFF.